This TCR beta chain was sequenced in a study of blood T cell repertoires in COVID-19. This clone was found once. Germline CDR1 reads SGHRS; CDR2 reads YFSETQ. The CDR3 is made up of 16 amino acids. V lost 0 bases, J lost 3 bases, and 13 bases lay in between. Sequencing was performed with immunoSEQ multiplex PCR; in TCRdb, only in-frame clones are kept and a portion is missing. The top ten clones hold under 3.5% of a sample with 180,000 or so clones, 86% of them seen once. The gene calls are TRBV5-1 and TRBJ1-3; unclear D gene. The specimen sequenced was peripheral blood. This TCR was sampled from a woman in her 30s with active or convalescent COVID-19. CDR3 sequence: CASSLAGSGLGNTIYF. CDR3 nucleotide sequence: TGCGCCAGCAGCTTGGCCGGGTCCGGTCTTGGAAACACCATATATTTT.